These 14 T cell receptor beta chains share one sample of origin, sequenced in a study of cytomegalovirus exposure and HLA in healthy donors. Sequenced by immunoSEQ multiplex PCR; TCRdb stores in-frame clones only, minus some. The repertoire includes fewer than 150,000 clones, roughly nine tenths of them detected once, and about 4.4% sits in the top ten. The specimen was PBMCs. All receptors derive from a young man in good health and CMV-seropositive.

This clone was counted a single time. The chain carries TRBV5-5 and TRBJ1-2, with 7 bases identical to TRBD1. CDR3 size: 13 residues. The germline CDR1 and CDR2 sequences are SGHKS and YYEKEE (reference sequence). The trim removed 1 base at V and 5 bases at J, leaving 2 bases unmatched. CDR3 sequence (DNA): TGTGCCAGCAGCTTGACAGGGGAGTATGGCTACACCTTC. It encodes CASSLTGEYGYTF. The whole variable domain, filled in from reference TRBV5-5 and TRBJ1-2, reads DAGVTQSPTHLIKTRGQQVTLRCSPISGHKSVSWYQQVLGQGPQFIFQYYEKEERGRGNFPDRFSARQFPNYSSELNVNALLLGDSALYLCASSLTGEYGYTFGSGTRLTVV.

The chain has TRBV6-1 and TRBJ2-1; TRBD1 matches 8 bases. The CDR3 sequence is 18 residues long. Germline V gives CDR1 MNHNS, CDR2 SASEGT. Losses at the gene ends were 2 bases for V and 3 bases for J; bases not matched to a gene: 12. CDR3 bases: TGTGCCAGCAGTGAACACTACTCCGGGACAGGAGACTACAATGAGCAGTTCTTC. This codes for CASSEHYSGTGDYNEQFF.

The rearrangement joins TRBV5-1 to TRBJ2-7; 8 nucleotides line up with TRBD1. V shed 0 bases, J shed 1 base, and the junction held 6 bases outside the gene matches. The CDR3 is 16 amino acids. Germline CDR1 is SGHRS and CDR2 is YFSETQ. The CDR3 sequence: CASSLADRAASYEQYF. CDR3 nucleotide sequence: TGCGCCAGCAGCTTGGCGGACAGGGCGGCGTCCTACGAGCAGTACTTC.

The chain joins TRBV4-2 to TRBJ1-1, with 7 nucleotides matching TRBD1. Germline assignment: CDR1 LGHNA and CDR2 YNFKEQ. V dropped 1 base and J dropped 1; count of bases not matched to a gene: 6. This CDR3 has 16 residues. The CDR3 loop reads CASSQAPGGWNTEAFF. The CDR3 DNA is TGTGCCAGCAGCCAAGCCCCAGGGGGATGGAACACTGAAGCTTTCTTT.

The chain is built from TRBV15 and TRBJ2-7; the D is unclear. With 0 bases removed from V and 6 bases from J, the gap between germline ends came to 9 bases. Germline CDR1 and CDR2: LNHNV and YYDKDF (reference sequence). The CDR3 runs 13 residues. CDR3 sequence: CATSRDYPSEQYF. Written as DNA, the CDR3 is TGTGCCACCAGCAGAGATTATCCGAGCGAGCAGTACTTC.

The V call is TRBV10-2, the J call TRBJ2-3, with D maybe TRBD2 (7 bases). The CDR3 length is 15 residues. V lost 3 bases to trimming and J lost 3 bases, with 13 bases between them. CDR1 and CDR2 (germline): WSHSY, SAAADI. CDR3 residues: CASSDGGPRTDTQYF. CDR3 coding DNA: TGCGCCAGCAGTGACGGGGGGCCTCGGACAGATACGCAGTATTTT.

The chain links TRBV29-1 to TRBJ1-2; TRBD1 agrees at 9 bases. The CDR3 contains 13 residues. The germline CDR1 and CDR2 sequences are SQVTM and ANQGSEA. V shed 4 bases, J shed 2 bases, and the junction held 2 bases outside the gene matches. CDR3 protein: CSVGDRENYGYTF. The CDR3 bases are TGCAGCGTTGGGGACAGGGAGAACTATGGCTACACCTTC.

The chain carries TRBV7-8 and TRBJ2-3, with 13 bases identical to TRBD2. Germline V gives CDR1 SGHVS, CDR2 FQNEAQ. The length of the CDR3 is 17 residues. V lost 1 base and J lost 5; bases outside the gene matches: 6. The chain's CDR3 is CASSLGPTSGGQDTQYF. As DNA, the CDR3 is TGTGCCAGCAGCTTAGGGCCGACTAGCGGGGGGCAAGATACGCAGTATTTT.

V usage is TRBV19 and J usage is TRBJ1-1, with 7 bases identical to TRBD1. The CDR3 extends over 12 amino acids. The germline CDR1 and CDR2 sequences are LNHDA and SQIVND (reference sequence). Trimming took 11 bases from V and 1 from J; bases not matched to a gene: 4. DNA of the CDR3: TGTGCCGCAAGACAGGGGAACACTGAAGCTTTCTTT. Its translation is CAARQGNTEAFF.

V is TRBV4-1 and J is TRBJ2-7; possible D gene TRBD1, 5 bases. Trimming stripped 0 bases from V and 12 bases from J, with 18 bases between. Germline lookup yields CDR1 MGHRA and CDR2 YSYEKL. The CDR3 spans 14 residues. The CDR3 sequence: CASSQDIGADERYF. DNA of the CDR3: TGCGCCAGCAGCCAAGATATAGGGGCAGATGAGAGGTACTTC.

The V and J genes are TRBV6-5 and TRBJ2-1; no firm D call. The CDR3 has 11 amino acids. Germline V gene data show CDR1 as MNHEY and CDR2 as SVGAGI. The V end was cut by 7 bases, the J end by 4 bases, with 5 bases between. The CDR3 DNA is TGTGCCAGCACCCTTTACAATGAGCAGTTCTTC. Residues: CASTLYNEQFF.

The J gene is TRBJ1-5, the V gene TRBV2; D uncertain. V lost 6 bases and J 0 bases, leaving 6 bases between the germline ends. Germline CDR1 reads SNHLY; CDR2 reads FYNNEI. This CDR3 region has 13 residues. The chain's CDR3 is CASSPNSNQPQHF. CDR3 bases: TGTGCCAGCAGCCCTAATAGCAATCAGCCCCAGCATTTT.

The chain has TRBV5-1 and TRBJ2-7, with D maybe TRBD2 (6 bases). This CDR3 has 15 amino acids. The V end lost 4 bases, the J end lost 0 bases, and 14 bases lay between the germline ends. Germline CDR1 is SGHRS and CDR2 is YFSETQ. The CDR3: CASSLGLLDSYEQYF. The CDR3 DNA reads TGCGCCAGCAGCCTCGGACTACTCGACTCCTACGAGCAGTACTTC.

The CDR3 DNA sequence: TGTGCCAGCAGCTTCCCCGACTTTGAGCAGTTCTTC. This codes for CASSFPDFEQFF. The V gene is TRBV7-8, the J gene TRBJ2-1; D uncertain. The CDR3 consists of 12 residues. The V gene lost 3 bases and the J gene lost 9 bases, with 9 bases spanning the gap. Germline V CDR1 and CDR2: SGHVS, FQNEAQ.